This T cell receptor beta chain appears in the sequencing data of a study of cytomegalovirus exposure and HLA in healthy donors. V lost 5 bases, J lost 1 base, and 8 bases stayed unmatched. This CDR3 has 17 residues. CDR1 is LNHDA and CDR2 is SQIVND in the germline V gene (reference sequence). PCR used 60 Vbeta primers and 13 Jbeta primers. This table comes from immunoSEQ multiplex PCR, and its TCRdb copy is limited to in-frame clones, with some not included. The sample lists just over 200,000 clones, 70% to 85% occurring once. The chain links TRBV19 to TRBJ1-5; 10 bases line up with TRBD1. Sequenced input: PBMCs. The TCR comes from a man aged 50 or older in good health and CMV-seronegative. The CDR3 here is CASSPDRGALSNQPQHF. CDR3 nucleotides: TGTGCCAGTAGTCCGGACAGGGGGGCACTGAGCAATCAGCCCCAGCATTTT.